The clone carrying this T cell receptor beta chain appeared a few times. Methods used by the authors: Reference gene primer amplification in the assay estimated nucleated cell counts. Data came from immunoSEQ multiplex PCR; TCRdb stores just in-frame clones and leaves some out. V, J and clone size are taken as reported in that table, and D and trimming were inferred from the DNA itself. The table records nearly 15,000 clones, over 70% of them present only once. This sample is part of a study of blood T cell repertoires in COVID-19. Study summary: Acute and convalescent COVID-19 samples came from the United States, Italy and Spain. PBMCs, B-cell-depleted T cells, or T cells were the source of the cDNA or gDNA that made up the material.

The CDR3 has 14 amino acids. Trimming pared 2 bases from V and 10 bases from J, leaving 15 bases between. The germline gives CDR1 GTSNPN, CDR2 SVGIG (reference sequence). J is TRBJ1-6 and V is TRBV30; TRBD1 might be the D (5 bases). This sequence was found in a man aged 55 to 69 with acute or convalescent COVID-19. The source material was peripheral blood. CDR3 bases: TGTGCCTGGAGTACCTCGACCCGGGGGTCACCCCTCCACTTT. Protein product: CAWSTSTRGSPLHF.